These 20 T cell receptor beta chains share one sample of origin, sequenced in a study of identical twins. TCRdb reprocessed the 5' RACE reads via MiXCR and lists one record per CDR3 protein. This sample has 300,000 to 350,000 distinct CDR3 sequences; 9% to 15% occur once, and the top ten carry just over 7%. This same sample was also part of a study on yellow fever vaccine responses in identical twins.

The sample comprised CD8+ T cells sorted from blood. These receptors originate from a woman aged 18-29 years in good health.

This chain joins TRBV7-2 and TRBJ2-1, with D unresolved. V dropped 0 bases and J dropped 6 bases, with 6 bases sitting between them. CDR3 length equals 13 residues. Germline assignment: CDR1 SGHTA and CDR2 FQGNSA. The CDR3 DNA follows: TGTGCCAGCAGCTTAGCCCGGGCCAATGAGCAGTTCTTC. Protein: CASSLARANEQFF.

This clonotype came up a few times. The chain couples TRBV29-1 to TRBJ2-1; 10 bases fit TRBD2. The germline V gene has CDR1 SQVTM and CDR2 ANQGSEA. The length of the CDR3 is 14 residues. The junction had 5 bases not matched to a gene; V was cut back by 6 bases and J by 3 bases. The CDR3 region is CSVTSGMNYNEQFF. Here the CDR3 DNA reads TGCAGCGTAACTAGCGGGATGAACTACAATGAGCAGTTCTTC.

This clonotype was found a few times. The chain uses TRBV7-8 and TRBJ2-7, with 9 bases identical to TRBD2. With 8 bases clipped from V and 2 bases from J, the junction kept 7 bases outside the gene matches. Germline V lookup: CDR1 SGHVS, CDR2 FQNEAQ. The CDR3 is 14 residues long. The chain's CDR3 is CASGVLAGAYEQYF. For the CDR3, the DNA is TGTGCCAGCGGCGTACTAGCGGGTGCCTACGAGCAGTACTTC.

This chain links TRBV29-1 with TRBJ1-1; D not certain. There are 13 residues in the CDR3. Germline CDR1 reads SQVTM; CDR2 reads ANQGSEA. Trimming removed 2 bases from V and 7 bases from J, with 14 bases in between. Here the CDR3 reads CSVERDVGLEAFF. The CDR3 DNA is TGCAGCGTTGAACGAGATGTGGGTCTTGAAGCTTTCTTT. Supplemented by reference TRBV29-1 and TRBJ1-1, the full variable domain reads SAVISQKPSRDICQRGTSLTIQCQVDSQVTMMFWYRQQPGQSLTLIATANQGSEATYESGFVIDKFPISRPNLTFSTLTVSNMSPEDSSIYLCSVERDVGLEAFFGQGTRLTVV.

This clonotype was detected many times. V usage is TRBV6-2 or TRBV6-3 and J usage is TRBJ1-1, with unresolved D. V gave up 0 bases and J gave up 1 base, with 0 bases separating them. Germline loops: CDR1 MNHEY, CDR2 SVGEGT. CDR3 size: 12 residues. The CDR3 reads CASSYSNTEAFF. In nucleotides, the CDR3 is TGTGCCAGCAGTTACTCGAACACTGAAGCTTTCTTT.

This clonotype was detected only a few times. This sequence joins TRBV29-1 and TRBJ2-7; 10 nucleotides match TRBD2. CDR3 size: 13 residues. Trimming at V came to 5 bases and at J to 2 bases, leaving 3 bases not matched to a gene. CDR1 SQVTM and CDR2 ANQGSEA come from the germline V gene. The CDR3 sequence: CSVQREGPYEQYF. The DNA of the CDR3 is TGCAGCGTTCAGCGGGAGGGCCCCTACGAGCAGTACTTC.

The chain joins TRBV24-1 to TRBJ2-2; 7 positions match TRBD1. Germline values: CDR1 KGHDR, CDR2 SFDVKD. The CDR3 length is 15 residues. V shed 4 bases, J shed 5 bases, and the junction held 6 bases outside the gene matches. Here the CDR3 reads CATSDRTTGTGELFF. CDR3 coding DNA: TGTGCCACCAGTGACCGAACGACAGGGACCGGGGAGCTGTTTTTT.

The CDR3 nucleotides read TGTGCCAGCAGGCCAGCCGGGACTAGCGGGAGGTCAGGGCACACAGATACGCAGTATTTT. This translates into CASRPAGTSGRSGHTDTQYF. This chain connects TRBV7-8 to TRBJ2-3, with TRBD2 matching over 15 bases. Per the germline V gene, CDR1 is SGHVS and CDR2 is FQNEAQ. The trim removed 6 bases at V and 2 bases at J, leaving 15 bases unmatched. CDR3 length: 20 amino acids.

The rearrangement joins TRBV21-1 to TRBJ1-4; the tabulated D call, TRBD1, remains unverified against the DNA. TRBV21-1 is a pseudogene segment. CDR3 length equals 16 residues. CDR3 coding DNA: TGTGCCAGCAGCAAAGTCGGGGGACAGCTTGATGAAAAACTGTTTTTT. Translation: CASSKVGGQLDEKLFF.

The chain couples TRBV28 to TRBJ2-2; 8 bases are shared with TRBD2. V lost 8 bases and J lost 1; bases outside the gene matches: 9. The germline V gene encodes CDR1 MDHEN and CDR2 SYDVKM. This CDR3 contains 16 residues. The CDR3 is CASWPTAGGNTGELFF. CDR3 nucleotides: TGTGCCAGCTGGCCCACGGCGGGGGGGAACACCGGGGAGCTGTTTTTT. Complete variable domain (other parts from reference TRBV28 and TRBJ2-2): DVKVTQSSRYLVKRTGEKVFLECVQDMDHENMFWYRQDPGLGLRLIYFSYDVKMKEKGDIPEGYSVSREKKERFSLILESASTNQTSMYLCASWPTAGGNTGELFFGEGSRLTVL.

The rearrangement uses TRBV27 and TRBJ2-3, with D possibly TRBD1 on 6 matching bases. CDR1 and CDR2 (germline): MNHEY, SMNVEV (reference sequence). The CDR3 extends over 14 amino acids. Trimming took 5 bases from V and 8 from J, leaving 17 bases between them. CDR3 DNA sequence: TGTGCCAGCAGTCCCGGGACAACCACGACTACGCAGTATTTT. Protein: CASSPGTTTTTQYF.

This clonotype turned up a few times. Written as DNA, the CDR3 is TGTGCCAGCAGCTTAACCGGTTATGGGACAGATTTATACAATGAGCAGTTCTTC. This codes for CASSLTGYGTDLYNEQFF. The gene calls are TRBV7-3 and TRBJ2-1; the match to TRBD1 covers 7 bases. Trimming cost V 0 bases and J 4 bases; bases outside gene matches: 12. CDR1 SGHTA and CDR2 FQGTGA come from the germline V gene. This CDR3 contains 18 residues.

The chain employs TRBV14 and TRBJ2-3; D ambiguous. The CDR3 extends over 15 amino acids. Per germline, CDR1 SGHDN and CDR2 FVKESK. V lost 4 bases and J 0 bases, leaving 11 bases between the germline ends. The CDR3 loop is CASSPLYTSTDTQYF. CDR3 in DNA: TGTGCCAGCAGCCCACTATATACTAGCACAGATACGCAGTATTTT. The full variable domain, completed using reference TRBV14 and TRBJ2-3, is EAGVTQFPSHSVIEKGQTVTLRCDPISGHDNLYWYRRVMGKEIKFLLHFVKESKQDESGMPNNRFLAERTGGTYSTLKVQPAELEDSGVYFCASSPLYTSTDTQYFGPGTRLTVL.

Here the CDR3 reads CSARVEVDYGYTF. In DNA form, the CDR3 reads TGCAGTGCTAGAGTGGAGGTGGACTATGGCTACACCTTC. The V gene is TRBV20-1, the J gene TRBJ1-2, with D hard to call. Looked up from germline, CDR1 is DFQATT and CDR2 is SNEGSKA (reference sequence). The CDR3 length is 13 residues. The ends were cut back, 1 base at V and 3 bases at J, with 9 bases in the middle.

This clonotype was seen a few times. The genes are TRBV9 and TRBJ2-7; D possibly corresponds to TRBD2 (6 bases). There are 14 residues in the CDR3. The germline CDR1 and CDR2 sequences are SGDLS and YYNGEE. Trimming took 4 bases from V and 4 from J, leaving 15 bases between them. CDR3 nucleotides: TGTGCCAGCAGCCCTAGACTAGAAGGGTACGAGCAGTACTTC. It yields the protein CASSPRLEGYEQYF.

In its sample, this clonotype was seen many times. This chain links TRBV15 with TRBJ2-4, with 10 bases fitting TRBD2. The length of the CDR3 is 18 residues. Losses at the gene ends were 3 bases for V and 0 bases for J; bases not matched to a gene: 8. Per the germline V gene, CDR1 is LNHNV and CDR2 is YYDKDF (reference sequence). CDR3: CATSSPLSGGLAKNIQYF. The CDR3 bases are TGTGCCACCAGCAGCCCACTTAGCGGGGGGCTAGCCAAAAACATTCAGTACTTC.

This clonotype was seen a handful of times. The chain couples TRBV12-3 or TRBV12-4 to TRBJ2-5, with 7 bases identical to TRBD2. CDR3 length: 20 amino acids. The J segment lost 3 bases and the V segment lost 3 bases, leaving 22 bases of the junction unmatched. The CDR3 bases are TGTGCCAGCAGTTTCCCAACCACTCCCACTAGCGAACCTACCAAAGAGACCCAGTACTTC. As protein: CASSFPTTPTSEPTKETQYF.

Notes on this clonotype: It may be a read error: a sequence one base away is much more abundant. The V call is TRBV11-2, the J call TRBJ2-5; D is perhaps TRBD2 (6 bases). V lost 5 bases and J 5 bases, leaving 27 bases between the germline ends. This CDR3 has 18 amino acids. Germline V gives CDR1 SGHAT, CDR2 FQNNGV. In DNA, the CDR3 is TGTGCCAGCAGCCTTTTTTTCGCGGGACTGGGAGAATACGAGACCCAGTACTTC. Protein product: CASSLFFAGLGEYETQYF.

This clonotype has more than one count but fewer than ten. V is TRBV5-6 and J is TRBJ2-2, with D tentatively TRBD1 (6 bases). Trimming cost V 3 bases and J 2 bases, with 11 bases left between them. The CDR3 is 15 amino acids. Germline CDR1 reads SGHDT; CDR2 reads YYEEEE. CDR3 in amino acids: CASSYTGRNTGELFF. DNA of the CDR3: TGTGCCAGCAGCTATACAGGGAGAAACACCGGGGAGCTGTTTTTT.

This chain connects TRBV6-5 to TRBJ1-1; D is undetermined. CDR1 MNHEY and CDR2 SVGAGI come from the germline V gene. The V end lost 0 bases, the J end lost 2 bases, and 7 bases lay between the germline ends. CDR3 length equals 14 residues. This chain's CDR3 is CASSYSAVNTEAFF. CDR3 sequence (DNA): TGTGCCAGCAGTTACTCTGCAGTTAACACTGAAGCTTTCTTT.